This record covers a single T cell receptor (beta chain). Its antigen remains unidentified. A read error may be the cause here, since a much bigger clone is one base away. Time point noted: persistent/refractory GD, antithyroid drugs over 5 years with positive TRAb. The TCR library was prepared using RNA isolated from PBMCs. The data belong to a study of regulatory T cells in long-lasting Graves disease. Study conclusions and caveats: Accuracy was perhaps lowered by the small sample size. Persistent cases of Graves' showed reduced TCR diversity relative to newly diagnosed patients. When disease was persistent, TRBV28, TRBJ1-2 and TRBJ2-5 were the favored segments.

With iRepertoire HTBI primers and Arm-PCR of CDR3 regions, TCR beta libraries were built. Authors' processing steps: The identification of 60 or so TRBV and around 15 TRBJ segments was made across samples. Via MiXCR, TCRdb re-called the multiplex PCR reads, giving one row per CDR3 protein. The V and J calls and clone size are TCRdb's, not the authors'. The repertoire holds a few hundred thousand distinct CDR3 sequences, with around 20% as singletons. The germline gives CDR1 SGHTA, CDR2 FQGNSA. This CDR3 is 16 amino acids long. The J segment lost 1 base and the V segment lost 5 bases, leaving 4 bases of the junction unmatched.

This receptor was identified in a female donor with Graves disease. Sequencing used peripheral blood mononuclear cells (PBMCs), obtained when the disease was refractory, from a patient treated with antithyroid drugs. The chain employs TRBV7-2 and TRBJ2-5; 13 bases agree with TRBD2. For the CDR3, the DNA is TGTGCCAGCAGCGCAAGGACTAGCGGGAGCCAAGAGACCCAGTACTTC. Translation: CASSARTSGSQETQYF.